These 11 T cell receptor beta chains were sequenced from one sample in a study of human T cells and chemical hapten exposure (dated by TCRdb to about 2021). According to the study, the label for this sample's time point signals: patch test 2, 6 weeks after DPC sensitization. The sample's treatment or condition label, decoded: therapeutic diphenylcyclopropenone sensitization with weekly scalp DPC. The library was produced with RACE. Data came from a NextSeq 500. Using fastp at Q25 and MiXCR, TCRdb reprocessed the public reads and kept productive beta chains. Every entry covers one CDR3 protein and lists the most common genes and DNA from its rows. The sample table shows approximately 75,000 distinct CDR3 sequences, and 7.5% to 9.5% are seen once. The top ten clones comprise about 3.5% of the sample. The sequencing used whole blood, collected in connection with sensitization to the hapten diphenylcyclopropenone (DPC). The receptors originated from a woman in her 50s with alopecia areata. Some clones in this sample may be carry-over from other donors' samples.

The V call is TRBV29-1, the J call TRBJ2-2; D is uncertain. This CDR3 region has 12 residues. Germline V gives CDR1 SQVTM, CDR2 ANQGSEA. V gave up 4 bases and J gave up 6 bases, with 9 bases separating them. CDR3 DNA: TGCAGCGTTGTCAGTGGCGCCGGGGAGCTGTTTTTT. Encoded protein: CSVVSGAGELFF.

A few counts support this clonotype. V is TRBV4-2 and J is TRBJ1-4, with D maybe TRBD1 (5 bases). The CDR3 runs 15 residues. V lost 0 bases to trimming and J lost 0 bases, with 5 bases between them. Per the germline V gene, CDR1 is LGHNA and CDR2 is YNFKEQ. DNA for the CDR3: TGTGCCAGCAGCCAAGACAGGGCAACTAATGAAAAACTGTTTTTT. It translates to CASSQDRATNEKLFF.

This clonotype has ten or more counts. The CDR3 nucleotides are TGTGCCAGCAGCAAAGAGTTGGGCCGGGGCTTC. Its translation: CASSKELGRGF. The rearrangement links TRBV21-1 to TRBJ2-1; TRBD1, the table's D call, was not compared with the DNA. TRBV21-1 corresponds to a pseudogene. This CDR3 has 11 residues.

The chain uses TRBV24-1 and TRBJ2-7; 7 bases align to TRBD1. The CDR3 totals 13 residues. Germline trimming cut 8 bases from V and 1 base from J; bases unmatched to any gene: 4. From germline, CDR1 is KGHDR and CDR2 SFDVKD. The CDR3 bases are TGTGCCACCATGGGGACAGCATCCTACGAGCAGTACTTC. It yields the protein CATMGTASYEQYF.

This clonotype appeared once. Since a much larger clone is just one base distant, this may be a read error. V is TRBV2 and J is TRBJ1-3, with no clear D. Germline V gene sequence: CDR1 SNHLY, CDR2 FYNNEI. The CDR3 is 15 residues long. The CDR3: CASSESVISGNAIYF. For the CDR3, the DNA is TGTGCCAGCAGTGAAAGTGTGATCTCTGGAAACGCCATATATTTT. The entire variable domain, with the rest obtained from reference TRBV2 and TRBJ1-3, is as follows: EPEVTQTPSHQVTQMGQEVILRCVPISNHLYFYWYRQILGQKVEFLVSFYNNEISEKSEIFDDQFSVERPDGSNFTLKIRSTKLEDSAMYFCASSESVISGNAIYFGEGSWLTVV.

Sample share makes this clonotype medium-sized. In DNA, the CDR3 is TGTGCCAGCAGCTTAGGACAGAACACTGAAGCTTTCTTT. This sequence encodes CASSLGQNTEAFF. The chain carries TRBV7-2 and TRBJ1-1; D not resolved. The CDR3 is 13 residues long. V was trimmed by 1 base and J by 1 base, leaving 4 bases between them. The germline gives CDR1 SGHTA, CDR2 FQGNSA.

The V and J genes are TRBV24-1 and TRBJ2-3; D gene unclear. The V end lost 4 bases, the J end lost 7 bases, and 11 bases lay between the germline ends. The CDR3 runs 13 residues. Germline assignment: CDR1 KGHDR and CDR2 SFDVKD. CDR3 protein: CATSEPLGNTQYF. DNA for the CDR3: TGTGCCACCAGTGAACCACTTGGGAATACGCAGTATTTT.

This clonotype was found a few times. The chain employs TRBV1 and TRBJ1-4. TRBV1 constitutes a pseudogene. There are 11 residues in the CDR3. CDR3 in DNA: TGCACCAGCAGCCAAGTTGAAAAACTGTTTTTT. This encodes CTSSQVEKLFF.

The chain is built from TRBV5-4 and TRBJ1-1; D unresolved. V gave up 4 bases and J gave up 5 bases, with 21 bases separating them. Germline CDR1 is SGHNT and CDR2 is YYREEE (reference sequence). The CDR3 has 16 amino acids. CDR3 amino acids: CASSQSQVLARTEAFF. The CDR3 nucleotides are TGTGCCAGCAGCCAGTCTCAGGTCCTTGCGAGGACTGAAGCTTTCTTT.

This chain uses TRBV7-2 with TRBJ2-5; a weak D match, TRBD2 (6 bases). The germline V gene encodes CDR1 SGHTA and CDR2 FQGNSA. Between the trimmed V and J ends, which lost 1 base and 1 base, there was a span of 13 bases. The CDR3 length is 16 residues. CDR3 protein: CASSLGPAGPQETQYF. The CDR3 coding sequence is TGTGCCAGCAGCTTAGGGCCAGCGGGTCCCCAAGAGACCCAGTACTTC. The variable domain in full, with the rest retrieved from reference TRBV7-2 and TRBJ2-5, is GAGVSQSPSNKVTEKGKDVELRCDPISGHTALYWYRQSLGQGLEFLIYFQGNSAPDKSGLPSDRFSAERTGGSVSTLTIQRTQQEDSAVYLCASSLGPAGPQETQYFGPGTRLLVL.

The chain has TRBV7-9 and TRBJ2-3; D remains ambiguous. CDR1 and CDR2 from the germline V gene are SEHNR and FQNEAQ (reference sequence). This CDR3 is 14 amino acids long. With 2 bases removed from V and 1 base from J, the gap between germline ends came to 7 bases. The CDR3 nucleotides read TGTGCCAGCAGCTTATCGACCCGCACAGATACGCAGTATTTT. Protein sequence: CASSLSTRTDTQYF. Full variable domain (remainder filled in from reference TRBV7-9 and TRBJ2-3): DTGVSQNPRHKITKRGQNVTFRCDPISEHNRLYWYRQTLGQGPEFLTYFQNEAQLEKSRLLSDRFSAERPKGSFSTLEIQRTEQGDSAMYLCASSLSTRTDTQYFGPGTRLTVL.